This TCR beta chain derives from a study of blood T cell dynamics during melanoma immunotherapy. Looking at the study overall: First-line therapy was either pembrolizumab or nivolumab with ipilimumab for metastatic melanoma.

This CDR3 has 14 residues. Trimming stripped 4 bases from V and 3 bases from J, with 13 bases between. The germline CDR1 and CDR2 sequences are SGHRS and YFSETQ. This clone was picked up a small number of times. The time point denotes: week 3, after first cycle of checkpoint inhibitor. Some clones are missing from TCRdb's copy, which holds only in-frame ones; the method was immunoSEQ multiplex PCR. This table holds 4,900 or so clones, almost 90% found once. Sequenced here: blood, sampled from a patient treated with checkpoint blockade. The receptor comes from a human donor with melanoma. V and J are TRBV5-1 and TRBJ1-1, with a weak D call TRBD1 (6 bases). The DNA of the CDR3 is TGCGCCAGCAGCAGCACAGGGCGGGACACTGAAGCTTTCTTT. Protein: CASSSTGRDTEAFF.